The sequence of this T cell receptor (beta chain) was determined in a study of CD8+CD57+ T cells in acquired aplastic anemia. Across the whole study: Sorted CD4+ plus CD8+ cells gave DNA averaging approximately 3.2 ug. The study, taken as a whole, reports: Around 29 shared CD8+ CDR3s appeared highly expressed within patients' immunodominant clones.

Sequenced patients had shown CD8+CD57+ cell expansion by flow cytometry. All participating patients were living with severe acquired aplastic anemia. Untreated patients provided the blood samples, with no therapy given before sampling. With respect to this clonotype: Its antigen is as yet unknown. The CDR3 ends on some other residue instead of the conserved phenylalanine or tryptophan, so this is likely a read error.

With 2 bases removed from V and 1 base from J, the gap between germline ends came to 6 bases. This CDR3 has 14 amino acids. Germline CDR1 reads SGHVS; CDR2 reads FNYEAQ. Genomic DNA served as template for TCR beta VDJ and CDR3 profiling. Each CDR3 protein is one row after TCRdb ran MiXCR on the reads. The sample consists of about 220,000 distinct CDR3 sequences, roughly half of them appearing once. Sequenced material: sorted CD4+, CD8+, or CD8+CD57+ T cells (not recorded which) from PBMCs. This clonotype was sampled from a human donor with aplastic anemia. This chain links TRBV7-6 with TRBJ1-5, with D unresolved. The CDR3: CASSLRQSNQPQHY. The CDR3 DNA reads TGTGCCAGCAGCTTACGGCAGAGCAATCAGCCCCAGCATTAT.